This T cell receptor (beta chain) was identified in a study of blood T cell repertoires in COVID-19. Study background: The United States, Italy and Spain were the sources of the acute and convalescent COVID-19 samples.

The CDR3 consists of 16 residues. Trimming at V came to 1 base and at J to 7 bases, leaving 13 bases not matched to a gene. Looked up from germline, CDR1 is MNHEY and CDR2 is SVGEGT. TCRdb's table, derived via immunoSEQ multiplex PCR, lists solely in-frame clones and lacks some. Of 150,000 to 200,000 clones in the sample, about 88% were seen once. Specimen: peripheral blood. The clonotype was recovered from a man between 70 and 80 years old with active or convalescent COVID-19. The V gene is TRBV6-2 or TRBV6-3, the J gene TRBJ2-7, with 7 bases aligning to TRBD1. CDR3 amino acids: CASSYWDRRQGGEQYF. The CDR3 bases are TGTGCCAGCAGTTACTGGGATCGGAGACAGGGTGGAGAGCAGTACTTC.